This TCR beta chain was sequenced in a study of blood T cell repertoires in COVID-19. Study members were between about 18 and 90 years old and lived in 25 or so US regions. Cohort 3 donors counted as recovered after two negative PCRs, clearance, or resolved symptoms. Here immunoSEQ multiplex PCR was the method, and the copy in TCRdb shows in-frame clones only, minus some. The sample has a few hundred thousand clones, over 85% seen once. The length of the CDR3 is 15 residues. Germline V gene lookup returns CDR1 MNHEY and CDR2 SVGAGI. The trim removed 5 bases at V and 6 bases at J, leaving 8 bases unmatched.

Sequencing was done on a sample of PBMCs or T cells enriched from blood (not recorded which). The chain links TRBV6-5 to TRBJ2-5, with 11 bases aligning to TRBD2. The TCR was taken from a woman aged 30 to 39 who had recovered from COVID-19. The CDR3 bases are TGTGCCAGCAGTCCCCTTAGCGGGAGGGCGAAGACCCAGTACTTC. It specifies CASSPLSGRAKTQYF.